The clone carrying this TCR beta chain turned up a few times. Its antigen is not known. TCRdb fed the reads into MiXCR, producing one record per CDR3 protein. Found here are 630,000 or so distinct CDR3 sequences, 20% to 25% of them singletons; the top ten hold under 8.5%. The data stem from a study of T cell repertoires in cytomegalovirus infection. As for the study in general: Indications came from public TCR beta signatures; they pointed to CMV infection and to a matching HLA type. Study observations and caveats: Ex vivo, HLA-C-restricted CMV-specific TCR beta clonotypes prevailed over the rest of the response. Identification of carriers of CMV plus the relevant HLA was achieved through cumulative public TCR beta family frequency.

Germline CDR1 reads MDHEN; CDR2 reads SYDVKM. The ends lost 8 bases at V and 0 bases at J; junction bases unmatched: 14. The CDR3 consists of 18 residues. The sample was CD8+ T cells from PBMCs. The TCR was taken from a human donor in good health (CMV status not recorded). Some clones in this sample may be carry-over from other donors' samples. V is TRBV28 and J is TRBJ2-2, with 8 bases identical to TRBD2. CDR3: CASLPVTSGGPNTGELFF. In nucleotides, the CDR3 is TGTGCCAGCCTCCCGGTCACTAGCGGTGGCCCGAACACCGGGGAGCTGTTTTTT.